This TCR beta chain came from a study of shared clonotypes between healthy human individuals. At the level of the study: Donors consisted of a couple of women and a few men between 18 and 49.

This CDR3 comprises 16 residues. Germline V gene lookup returns CDR1 PRHDT and CDR2 FYEKMQ (reference sequence). J gave up 5 bases and V 0 bases, and 9 bases lay outside the gene matches. This clone appeared once. The same CDR3 arises from other DNA sequences in this sample as well. Ten immunoSEQ deep assay plates served to sequence unsorted PBMC DNA. TCRdb keeps only in-frame clones here, not all; method: immunoSEQ multiplex PCR. The data show a few hundred thousand clones, with about 80% seen just once and approximately 12% held by the top ten. The chain has TRBV13 and TRBJ2-7; 8 nucleotides align to TRBD2. The sample comprised PBMCs. The receptor was isolated from a woman in her forties in good health. Some clones in this sample may be carry-over from other donors' samples. CDR3 sequence reads: CASSLGVTSGRHEQYF. CDR3 coding DNA: TGTGCCAGCAGCTTAGGTGTTACTAGCGGAAGACACGAGCAGTACTTC.